This TCR beta chain was profiled in a study of blood T cell repertoires in COVID-19. As for the study in general: Samples of COVID-19 (acute and convalescent) were obtained from the United States, Italy and Spain. Sample material is recorded as cDNA or gDNA derived from T cells, B-cell-depleted T cells, or PBMCs.

V lost 9 bases and J lost 11, with 14 bases in between. The CDR3 totals 11 residues. Germline V CDR1 and CDR2: KGHDR, SFDVKD. In the authors' methods: Nucleated cell number was recorded as an estimate derived from reference gene primer amplification. Assay: immunoSEQ multiplex PCR; the TCRdb copy retains only in-frame clones and omits some. Clone size and V and J calls were adopted from that table, with D and trimming inferred from the DNA. The data hold some 260,000 clones, with roughly 86% observed a single time. This clonotype originated in a young woman with acute or convalescent COVID-19. The sample comprised peripheral blood. This sequence joins TRBV24-1 and TRBJ2-3; no reliable D call. CDR3 in amino acids: CATGELGGQYF. The DNA for the CDR3 is TGTGCCACCGGAGAACTGGGTGGGCAGTATTTT.